The 28 T cell receptor beta chains below were found in one sample sequenced in a study of CD4 and CD8 cells across lung adenocarcinoma regions. In TCRdb, the PCR reads were re-called with MiXCR into one record per CDR3 protein. The sample lists 20,000 or so distinct CDR3 sequences; approximately 50% were seen once. Sample: CD8+ T cells from the margin of a lung tumor. These receptors came from a male donor with lung adenocarcinoma. The CD4 and CD8 labels of this study may be unreliable.

Of note for this clonotype: The junction shows a germline mismatch at one end, possibly a read error. The V gene is TRBV6-1, the J gene TRBJ2-3, with 10 bases aligning to TRBD1. Per germline, CDR1 MNHNS and CDR2 SASEGT. This CDR3 comprises 16 residues. The CDR3 DNA follows: TGTGCCAGCGGGGAAGCCGGGACAGGGGATGGGGATACCCAGTACTTT. Protein sequence: CASGEAGTGDGDTQYF.

Remarks on this clonotype: A read error may account for a junction end that differs from germline. The chain is built from TRBV6-1 and TRBJ2-5; TRBD2 is a possible D gene (5 bases). Germline CDR1 reads MNHNS; CDR2 reads SASEGT. The CDR3 consists of 14 residues. CDR3: CASSHGGGGEPQYF. The CDR3, as DNA: TGTGCCAGCAGTCATGGCGGAGGAGGAGAGCCCCAGTACTTC.

The chain is built from TRBV27 and TRBJ2-5, with D perhaps TRBD1 or TRBD2 (6 bases each). CDR1 and CDR2 from the germline V gene are MNHEY and SMNVEV (reference sequence). The CDR3 has 15 residues. Trimming left V 5 bases short and J 3 bases short, with 16 bases between. This CDR3 is CASSRGQAGKETQYF. CDR3 bases: TGTGCCAGCAGTAGGGGACAAGCGGGCAAAGAGACCCAGTACTTC.

V gene TRBV6-5 combines with J gene TRBJ2-1; a weak D match, TRBD2 (6 bases). The CDR3 sequence is 16 residues long. V lost 2 bases and J lost 10, with 21 bases in between. Germline V gene sequence: CDR1 MNHEY, CDR2 SVGAGI. CDR3 nucleotide sequence: TGTGCCAGCAGTTACCCGACTAGGCCTCCACGAGGGGAGCAGTTCTTC. Protein: CASSYPTRPPRGEQFF.

The table lists this clonotype with many counts. The chain joins TRBV7-6 to TRBJ1-1, with 8 positions matching TRBD1. CDR1 SGHVS and CDR2 FNYEAQ come from the germline V gene. This CDR3 comprises 13 residues. The trim removed 5 bases at V and 5 bases at J, leaving 4 bases unmatched. CDR3 residues: CASSATGGTEAFF. As DNA, the CDR3 is TGTGCCAGCAGCGCCACAGGGGGTACTGAAGCTTTCTTT.

This rearrangement joins TRBV7-2 to TRBJ2-3; D may be TRBD1 (6 bases). The V gene lost 5 bases and the J gene lost 6 bases, with 9 bases spanning the gap. The CDR3 is made up of 12 amino acids. CDR1 and CDR2 from the germline V gene are SGHTA and FQGNSA. This CDR3 reads CASSPGQDTQYF. The CDR3 bases are TGTGCCAGCAGCCCCGGACAGGATACGCAGTATTTT.

A word on this clonotype: At one of its ends the junction is not consistent with the germline gene, which may arise from a read error. The rearrangement uses TRBV7-2 and TRBJ2-5; D is possibly TRBD2 (5 bases). The germline CDR1 and CDR2 sequences are SGHTA and FQGNSA. The CDR3 has 14 amino acids. CDR3 DNA sequence: TGTGCGGGCCCCGTGGGGAGTGACCAAGAGATCCAGTACTTC. Translating gives CAGPVGSDQEIQYF. Using reference TRBV7-2 and TRBJ2-5 for the parts outside the CDR3, the full variable domain is GAGVSQSPSNKVTEKGKDVELRCDPISGHTALYWYRQSLGQGLEFLIYFQGNSAPDKSGLPSDRFSAERTGGSVSTLTIQRTQQEDSAVYLCAGPVGSDQEIQYFGPGTRLLVL.

In this sample, this clonotype is medium-sized. The V call is TRBV7-2, the J call TRBJ2-1; D unresolved. Trimming shortened V by 4 bases and J by 6 bases, and 13 bases separated the two germline ends. The CDR3 totals 14 residues. Germline V gives CDR1 SGHTA, CDR2 FQGNSA. The CDR3 reads CASSYLDWGNEQFF. DNA for the CDR3: TGTGCCAGCAGCTACCTAGACTGGGGCAATGAGCAGTTCTTC.

This clonotype was recorded once. This rearrangement joins TRBV9 to TRBJ2-3; 7 bases align to TRBD2. The CDR3 has 15 residues. Trimming cost V 2 bases and J 0 bases; bases outside gene matches: 3. CDR1 and CDR2 (germline): SGDLS, YYNGEE. In DNA form, the CDR3 reads TGTGCCAGCAGCGTTGGACTAGAAAGCACAGATACGCAGTATTTT. This encodes CASSVGLESTDTQYF.

Notes on this clonotype: The junction differs from germline at one of its ends, possibly a read error. For the CDR3, the DNA is TGCGCCAGGGGTGAGGGGGGTTGTGACACAGATACCCAGTATTTC. Translating gives CARGEGGCDTDTQYF. This chain connects TRBV10-1 to TRBJ2-3, with D perhaps matching TRBD1 or TRBD2 (6 bases each). CDR3 length equals 15 residues. Per germline, CDR1 WNHNN and CDR2 SYGVQD (reference sequence).

This clonotype was seen once. The chain uses TRBV6-1 and TRBJ2-5; D is perhaps TRBD1 or TRBD2 (5 bases each). The DNA matches TRBJ2-1 better at its end, which makes the J call doubtful. The CDR3 contains 14 residues. Germline values: CDR1 MNHNS, CDR2 SASEGT. The CDR3 sequence is CASSRDPDQETQFF. For the CDR3, the DNA is TGTGCCAGCAGTCGGGACCCTGACCAAGAGACCCAGTTCTTC.

The chain couples TRBV23-1 to TRBJ2-1, with D perhaps TRBD1 (5 bases). The end of the DNA fits TRBJ2-7 better, so the J call may be wrong. TRBV23-1 carries the ORF label, with uncertain function. This CDR3 is 13 amino acids long. The CDR3 DNA reads TGCGCCAGCAGTCCGGACACAGGATACGAGCAGTACTTC. This codes for CASSPDTGYEQYF.

The table lists this clonotype with a count of one. The gene calls are TRBV6-1 and TRBJ2-3; 10 nucleotides match TRBD1. Matching the DNA end better, TRBJ2-2 makes the J call doubtful. Germline lookup yields CDR1 MNHNS and CDR2 SASEGT. The CDR3 runs to 16 residues. In nucleotides, the CDR3 is TGTGCCAGCAGTGAAGTTTGGACAGGGGGTGCCGAGGCGCTGTTTTTT. This codes for CASSEVWTGGAEALFF.

This clonotype was recorded many times. The J gene is TRBJ2-7, the V gene TRBV4-2; 9 nucleotides line up with TRBD1. CDR3 length: 18 residues. Per the germline V gene, CDR1 is LGHNA and CDR2 is YNFKEQ. Unmatched junction bases numbered 13, after V lost 4 bases and J lost 0 bases. CDR3 amino acids: CASSPTGGGGGSSYEQYF. The CDR3 nucleotides read TGTGCCAGCAGCCCGACAGGGGGAGGCGGGGGTAGCTCCTACGAGCAGTACTTC.

The genes are TRBV10-2 and TRBJ1-2; possibly TRBD1 for D (5 bases). CDR1 is WSHSY, CDR2 SAAADI, per germline. V shed 7 bases and J shed 5 bases, with 17 bases lying between them. The CDR3 has 14 residues. The CDR3 protein is CASKDEVGGYGYTF. The CDR3 DNA sequence: TGCGCCAGCAAGGACGAGGTTGGGGGATATGGCTACACCTTC.

The chain has TRBV9 and TRBJ2-2; 10 bases align to TRBD2. V was clipped by 6 bases and J by 2 bases; unmatched bases: 7. From germline, CDR1 is SGDLS and CDR2 YYNGEE. The CDR3 has 16 residues. The CDR3 region has the DNA TGTGCCAGCACTCCTAGCGGGAGTACTAACACCGGGGAGCTGTTTTTT. Translation gives CASTPSGSTNTGELFF.

This clonotype came up a few times. The chain carries TRBV4-1 and TRBJ2-5; the D gene is possibly TRBD1 (5 bases). Trimming removed 4 bases from V and 1 base from J, with 10 bases in between. This CDR3 has 14 residues. Germline assignment: CDR1 MGHRA and CDR2 YSYEKL. CDR3 sequence (DNA): TGCGCCAGCAGCCCAACAGGTTTCCAAGAGACCCAGTACTTC. Amino acid sequence: CASSPTGFQETQYF.

A word on this clonotype: The junction does not match germline at one end; this may be a read error. The V and J genes are TRBV4-1 and TRBJ2-5, with D maybe TRBD1 (7 bases). Germline loops: CDR1 MGHRA, CDR2 YSYEKL. The CDR3 extends over 15 amino acids. DNA of the CDR3: TGCGCCGGGGGGCAAGGGGGCGTGGGCACAGAGACCCAGTATTTC. Translated: CAGGQGGVGTETQYF.

This clonotype was seen a few times. The chain combines TRBV10-1 with TRBJ2-1; maybe TRBD2 (7 bases). The CDR3 has 13 amino acids. V shed 4 bases and J shed 9 bases, with 13 bases lying between them. Looked up from germline, CDR1 is WNHNN and CDR2 is SYGVQD (reference sequence). The CDR3 loop is CASSGGGGTEQFF. Here the CDR3 DNA reads TGCGCCAGCAGTGGAGGGGGGGGGACTGAGCAGTTCTTC.

Judged by abundance, this clonotype is medium-sized (0.01 to 0.1%). The rearrangement uses TRBV27 and TRBJ2-1; 7 nucleotides align to TRBD2. The germline V gene has CDR1 MNHEY and CDR2 SMNVEV (reference sequence). V lost 5 bases to trimming and J lost 7 bases; unmatched junction nucleotides: 20. The CDR3 is 18 residues long. In nucleotides, the CDR3 is TGTGCCAGCAGTCCTCAATCGACTAGCACGTTCTTAGCTAATGAGCAGTTCTTC. Amino acid sequence: CASSPQSTSTFLANEQFF.

The rearrangement joins TRBV6-4 to TRBJ2-3, with D possibly being TRBD1 or TRBD2 (5 bases each). Trimming removed 4 bases from V and 2 bases from J, with 13 bases in between. From germline, CDR1 is MRHNA and CDR2 SNTAGT. The CDR3 totals 15 residues. CDR3 coding DNA: TGTGCCAGCAGTGTCGACCGGGGCCCCACAGATACGCAGTATTTT. Translation: CASSVDRGPTDTQYF.

The table lists this clonotype with many counts. The chain carries TRBV6-5 and TRBJ2-7; 8 bases agree with TRBD1. This CDR3 has 15 residues. Germline V gene lookup returns CDR1 MNHEY and CDR2 SVGAGI. The junction had 7 bases not matched to a gene; V was cut back by 2 bases and J by 4 bases. The CDR3 loop reads CASSYSGQGWYEQYF. CDR3 coding DNA: TGTGCCAGCAGTTACAGCGGACAGGGCTGGTACGAGCAGTACTTC.

The rearrangement links TRBV6-5 to TRBJ2-3; unclear D gene. This CDR3 has 13 amino acids. Germline V CDR1 and CDR2: MNHEY, SVGAGI. Trimming removed 2 bases at V and 4 bases at J, with 7 bases between. CDR3 sequence: CASSYGPADTQYF. The CDR3 DNA follows: TGTGCCAGCAGTTACGGCCCGGCAGATACGCAGTATTTT.

The chain joins TRBV11-2 to TRBJ2-3, with no clear D. The end of the DNA is better explained by TRBJ2-7, so the J call may be wrong. Germline CDR1 reads SGHAT; CDR2 reads FQNNGV. This CDR3 contains 14 residues. The CDR3 reads CASSLVDAAYEQYF. The CDR3 nucleotides are TGTGCCAGCAGCTTAGTGGACGCCGCCTACGAGCAGTACTTC.

This clonotype occurred a few times. The chain has TRBV7-8 and TRBJ2-3, with TRBD1 identical over 12 bases. CDR1 and CDR2 from the germline V gene are SGHVS and FQNEAQ. The CDR3 is 16 amino acids. V dropped 3 bases and J dropped 4; count of bases not matched to a gene: 5. The CDR3: CASSFVGTGGSDTQYF. The DNA of the CDR3 is TGTGCCAGCAGCTTTGTTGGGACAGGGGGCTCAGATACGCAGTATTTT.

This clonotype has just a few counts. The gene calls are TRBV10-3 and TRBJ2-1; no definite D call. The last part of the DNA fits TRBJ2-7 better; the J call may be wrong. The CDR3 runs to 14 residues. The germline CDR1 and CDR2 sequences are ENHRY and SYGVKD. The CDR3 DNA sequence: TGTGCCATCACTCCAGGACCCGGAAGCTACGAGCAGTACTTC. Translated: CAITPGPGSYEQYF.

This clonotype was counted at least ten times. This sequence joins TRBV11-2 and TRBJ2-5; TRBD2 matches 13 bases. The CDR3 loop spans 24 amino acids. Germline V CDR1 and CDR2: SGHAT, FQNNGV. V trimming: 1 base; J trimming: 5 bases; junction bases outside the gene matches: 28. CDR3 sequence (DNA): TGTGCCAGCAGCTTAGGAGGCCTTTGGGGGACACTTCAACTAGCGGGAGGGCCTGGGGAGACCCAGTACTTC. This encodes CASSLGGLWGTLQLAGGPGETQYF.

The chain couples TRBV6-1 to TRBJ1-6; no clear D gene. V lost 6 bases and J lost 9, with 15 bases in between. The CDR3 contains 14 residues. CDR1 and CDR2 from the germline V gene are MNHNS and SASEGT. The CDR3: CASSLGSRGSPLHF. The DNA for the CDR3 is TGTGCCAGCAGCCTGGGCAGCCGTGGTTCACCCCTCCACTTT.